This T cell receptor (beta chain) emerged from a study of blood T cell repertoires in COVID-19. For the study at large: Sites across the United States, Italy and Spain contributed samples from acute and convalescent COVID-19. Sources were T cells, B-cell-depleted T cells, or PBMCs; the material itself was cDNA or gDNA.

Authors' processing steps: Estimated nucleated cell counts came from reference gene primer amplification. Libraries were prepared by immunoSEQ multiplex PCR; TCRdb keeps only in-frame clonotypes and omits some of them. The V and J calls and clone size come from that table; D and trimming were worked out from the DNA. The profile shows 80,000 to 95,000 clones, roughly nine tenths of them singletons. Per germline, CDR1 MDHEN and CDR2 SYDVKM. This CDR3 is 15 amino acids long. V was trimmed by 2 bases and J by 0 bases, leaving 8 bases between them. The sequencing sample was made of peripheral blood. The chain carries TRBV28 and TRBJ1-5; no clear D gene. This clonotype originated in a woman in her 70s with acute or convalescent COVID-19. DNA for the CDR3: TGTGCCAGCAGTTTACTGAACTTTAGCAATCAGCCCCAGCATTTT. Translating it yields CASSLLNFSNQPQHF.